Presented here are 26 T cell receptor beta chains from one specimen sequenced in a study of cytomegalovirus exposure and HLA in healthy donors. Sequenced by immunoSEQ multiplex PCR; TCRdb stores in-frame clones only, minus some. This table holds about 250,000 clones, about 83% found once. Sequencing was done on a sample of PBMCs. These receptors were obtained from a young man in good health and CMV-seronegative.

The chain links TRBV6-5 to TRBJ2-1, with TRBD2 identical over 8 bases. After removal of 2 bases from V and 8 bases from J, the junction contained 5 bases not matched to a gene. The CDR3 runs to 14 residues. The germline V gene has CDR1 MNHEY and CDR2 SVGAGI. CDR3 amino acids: CASSYARGGHEQFF. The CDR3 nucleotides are TGTGCCAGCAGTTACGCCCGGGGGGGCCATGAGCAGTTCTTC.

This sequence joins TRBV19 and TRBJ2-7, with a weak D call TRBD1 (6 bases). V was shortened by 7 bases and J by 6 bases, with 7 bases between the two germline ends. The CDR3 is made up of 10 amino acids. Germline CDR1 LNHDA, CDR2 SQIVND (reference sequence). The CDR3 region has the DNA TGTGCCAGTAAGGGGGTCGAGCAGTACTTC. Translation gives CASKGVEQYF.

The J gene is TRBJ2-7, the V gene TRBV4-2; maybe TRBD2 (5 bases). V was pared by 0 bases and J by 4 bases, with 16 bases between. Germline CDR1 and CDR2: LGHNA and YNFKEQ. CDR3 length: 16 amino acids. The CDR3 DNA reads TGTGCCAGCAGCCAAGATTTGGGTAGAGGAGGATACGAGCAGTACTTC. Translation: CASSQDLGRGGYEQYF.

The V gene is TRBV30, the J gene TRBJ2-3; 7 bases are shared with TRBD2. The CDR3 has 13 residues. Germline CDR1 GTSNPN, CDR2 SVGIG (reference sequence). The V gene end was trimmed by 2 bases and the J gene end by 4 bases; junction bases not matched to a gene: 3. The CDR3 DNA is TGTGCCTGGAGTCTGGCGGGAGCAGATACGCAGTATTTT. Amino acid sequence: CAWSLAGADTQYF.

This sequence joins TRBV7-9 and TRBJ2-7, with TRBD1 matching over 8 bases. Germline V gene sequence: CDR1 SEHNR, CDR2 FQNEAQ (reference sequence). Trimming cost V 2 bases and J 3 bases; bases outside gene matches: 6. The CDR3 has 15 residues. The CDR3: CASSLIGTGIYEQYF. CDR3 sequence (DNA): TGTGCCAGCAGCTTAATCGGGACAGGCATCTACGAGCAGTACTTC.

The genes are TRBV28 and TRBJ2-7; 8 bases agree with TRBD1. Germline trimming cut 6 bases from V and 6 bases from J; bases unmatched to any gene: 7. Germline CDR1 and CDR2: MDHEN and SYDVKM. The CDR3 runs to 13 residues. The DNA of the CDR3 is TGTGCCAGCAGAATCACAACAGGGGGCGAGCAGTACTTC. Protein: CASRITTGGEQYF. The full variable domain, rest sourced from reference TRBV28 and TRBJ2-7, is DVKVTQSSRYLVKRTGEKVFLECVQDMDHENMFWYRQDPGLGLRLIYFSYDVKMKEKGDIPEGYSVSREKKERFSLILESASTNQTSMYLCASRITTGGEQYFGPGTRLTVT.

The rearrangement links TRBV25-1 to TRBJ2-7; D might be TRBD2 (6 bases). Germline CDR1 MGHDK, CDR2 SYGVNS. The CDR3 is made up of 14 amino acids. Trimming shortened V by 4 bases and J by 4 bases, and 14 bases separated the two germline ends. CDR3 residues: CASSGLVPPYEQYF. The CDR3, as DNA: TGTGCCAGCAGTGGACTAGTACCCCCGTACGAGCAGTACTTC.

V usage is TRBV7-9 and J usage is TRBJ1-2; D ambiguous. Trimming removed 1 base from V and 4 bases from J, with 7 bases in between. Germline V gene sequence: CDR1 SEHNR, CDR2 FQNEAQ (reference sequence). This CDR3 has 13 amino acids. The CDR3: CASSLEGGYGYTF. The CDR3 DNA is TGTGCCAGCAGCTTAGAGGGAGGCTATGGCTACACCTTC.

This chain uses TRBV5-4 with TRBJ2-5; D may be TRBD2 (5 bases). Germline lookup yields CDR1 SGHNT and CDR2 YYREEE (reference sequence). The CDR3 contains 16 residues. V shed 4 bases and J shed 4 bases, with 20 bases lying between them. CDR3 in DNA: TGTGCCAGCAGCGCGGGTACCTCGCCAGTCACAGAGACCCAGTACTTC. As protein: CASSAGTSPVTETQYF.

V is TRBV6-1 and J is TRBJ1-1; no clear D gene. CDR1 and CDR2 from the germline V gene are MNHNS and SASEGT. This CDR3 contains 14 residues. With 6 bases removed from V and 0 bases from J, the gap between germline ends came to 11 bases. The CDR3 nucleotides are TGTGCCAGCAGAGAGGGTAGGGTGAACACTGAAGCTTTCTTT. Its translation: CASREGRVNTEAFF.

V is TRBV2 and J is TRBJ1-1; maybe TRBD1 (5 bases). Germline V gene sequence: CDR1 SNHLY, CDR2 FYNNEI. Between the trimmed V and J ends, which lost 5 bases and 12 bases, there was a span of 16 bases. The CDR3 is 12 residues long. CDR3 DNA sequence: TGTGCCAGCAGTCAAAACTCAGGGTCACCTTTCTTT. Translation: CASSQNSGSPFF.

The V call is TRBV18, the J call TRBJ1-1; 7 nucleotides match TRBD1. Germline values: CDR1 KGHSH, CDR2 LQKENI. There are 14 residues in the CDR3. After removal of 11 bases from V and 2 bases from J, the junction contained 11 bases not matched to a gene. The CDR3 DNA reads TGTGCCGGCCAAGGAAACAGGGGCAACACTGAAGCTTTCTTT. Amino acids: CAGQGNRGNTEAFF.

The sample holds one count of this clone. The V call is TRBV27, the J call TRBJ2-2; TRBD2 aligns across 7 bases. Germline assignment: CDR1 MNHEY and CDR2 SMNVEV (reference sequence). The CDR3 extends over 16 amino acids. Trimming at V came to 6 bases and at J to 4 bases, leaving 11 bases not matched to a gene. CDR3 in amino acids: CASRPTAGVITGELFF. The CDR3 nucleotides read TGTGCCAGCAGACCAACGGCGGGAGTAATCACCGGGGAGCTGTTTTTT.

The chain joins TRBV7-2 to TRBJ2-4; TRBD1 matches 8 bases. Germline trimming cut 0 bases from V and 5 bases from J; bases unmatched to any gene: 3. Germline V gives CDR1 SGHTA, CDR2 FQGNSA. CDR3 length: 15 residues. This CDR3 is CASSLATTGENIQYF. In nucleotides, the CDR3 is TGTGCCAGCAGCTTAGCCACGACAGGGGAAAACATTCAGTACTTC.

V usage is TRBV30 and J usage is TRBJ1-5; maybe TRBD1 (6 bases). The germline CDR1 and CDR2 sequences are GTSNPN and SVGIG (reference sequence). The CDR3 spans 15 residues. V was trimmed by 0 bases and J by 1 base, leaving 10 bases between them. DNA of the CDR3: TGTGCCTGGAGTGTGGGGACATCCAGCAATCAGCCCCAGCATTTT. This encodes CAWSVGTSSNQPQHF. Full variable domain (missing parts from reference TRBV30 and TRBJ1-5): SQTIHQWPATLVQPVGSPLSLECTVEGTSNPNLYWYRQAAGRGLQLLFYSVGIGQISSEVPQNLSASRPQDRQFILSSKKLLLSDSGFYLCAWSVGTSSNQPQHFGDGTRLSIL.

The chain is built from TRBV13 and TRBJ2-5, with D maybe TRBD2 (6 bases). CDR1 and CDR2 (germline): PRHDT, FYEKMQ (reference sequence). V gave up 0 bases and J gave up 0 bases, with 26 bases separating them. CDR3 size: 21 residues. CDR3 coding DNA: TGTGCCAGCAGCTTAGGCGGTATTATAGACGGGAGTATCCTGTACCAAGAGACCCAGTACTTC. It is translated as CASSLGGIIDGSILYQETQYF.

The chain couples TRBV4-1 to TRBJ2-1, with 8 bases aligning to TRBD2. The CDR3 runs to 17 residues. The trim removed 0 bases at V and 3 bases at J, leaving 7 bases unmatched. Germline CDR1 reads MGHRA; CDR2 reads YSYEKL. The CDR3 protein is CASSQDYGTRSYNEQFF. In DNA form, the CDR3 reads TGCGCCAGCAGCCAAGATTACGGGACTAGGAGCTACAATGAGCAGTTCTTC.

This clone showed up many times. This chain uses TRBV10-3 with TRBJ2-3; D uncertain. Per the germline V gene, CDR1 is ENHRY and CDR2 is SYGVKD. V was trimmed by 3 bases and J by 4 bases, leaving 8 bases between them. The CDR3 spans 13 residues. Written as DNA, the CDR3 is TGTGCCATCAGTGATGTTTCCGCAGATACGCAGTATTTT. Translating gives CAISDVSADTQYF.

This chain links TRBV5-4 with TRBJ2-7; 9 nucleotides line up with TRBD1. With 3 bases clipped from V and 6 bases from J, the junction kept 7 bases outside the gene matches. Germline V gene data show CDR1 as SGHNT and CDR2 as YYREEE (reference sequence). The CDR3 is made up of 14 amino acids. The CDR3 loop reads CASSYGQGMGEQYF. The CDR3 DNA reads TGTGCCAGCAGCTATGGACAGGGGATGGGCGAGCAGTACTTC.

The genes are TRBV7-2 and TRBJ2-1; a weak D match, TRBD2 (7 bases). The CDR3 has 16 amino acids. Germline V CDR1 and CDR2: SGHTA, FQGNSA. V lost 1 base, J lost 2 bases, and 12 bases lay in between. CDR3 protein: CASSLVGGGTYNEQFF. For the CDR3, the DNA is TGTGCCAGCAGCTTAGTCGGCGGGGGCACCTACAATGAGCAGTTCTTC.

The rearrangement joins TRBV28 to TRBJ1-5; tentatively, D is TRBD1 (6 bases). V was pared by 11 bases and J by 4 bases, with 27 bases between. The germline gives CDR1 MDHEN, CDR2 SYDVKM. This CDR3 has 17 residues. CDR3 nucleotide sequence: TGTGCCGCACGAGACAGGAACGAAGCGGTGGGAAATCAGCCCCAGCATTTT. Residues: CAARDRNEAVGNQPQHF.

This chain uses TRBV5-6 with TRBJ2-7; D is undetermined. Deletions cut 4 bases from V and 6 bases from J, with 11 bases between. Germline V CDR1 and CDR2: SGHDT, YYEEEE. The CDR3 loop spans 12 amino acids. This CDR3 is CASSHTAGEQYF. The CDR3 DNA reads TGTGCCAGCAGCCATACAGCCGGCGAGCAGTACTTC.

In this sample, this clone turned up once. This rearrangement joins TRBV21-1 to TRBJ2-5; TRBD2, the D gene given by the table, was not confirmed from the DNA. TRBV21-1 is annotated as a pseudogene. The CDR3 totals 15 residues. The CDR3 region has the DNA TGTGCCAGCAATAATCCGGTCCCACTAAAAGAGACCCAGTACTTC. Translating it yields CASNNPVPLKETQYF.

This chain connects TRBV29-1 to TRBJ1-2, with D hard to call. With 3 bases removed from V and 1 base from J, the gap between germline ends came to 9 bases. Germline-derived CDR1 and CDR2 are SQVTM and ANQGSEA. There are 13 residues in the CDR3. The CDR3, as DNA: TGCAGCGTTGACGGGGAGGTTAACTATGGCTACACCTTC. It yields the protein CSVDGEVNYGYTF.

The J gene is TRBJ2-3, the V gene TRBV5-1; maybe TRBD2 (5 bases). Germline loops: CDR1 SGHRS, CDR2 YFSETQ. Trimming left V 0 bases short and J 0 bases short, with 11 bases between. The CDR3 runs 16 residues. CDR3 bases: TGCGCCAGCAGCTTGGGAGGGAAATCTAGCACAGATACGCAGTATTTT. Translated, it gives CASSLGGKSSTDTQYF.

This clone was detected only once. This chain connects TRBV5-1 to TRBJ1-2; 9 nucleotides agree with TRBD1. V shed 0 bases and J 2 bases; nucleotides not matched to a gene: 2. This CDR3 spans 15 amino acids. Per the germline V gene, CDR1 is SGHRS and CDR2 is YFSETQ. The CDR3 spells CASSLVQGANYGYTF. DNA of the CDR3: TGCGCCAGCAGCTTGGTACAGGGGGCGAACTATGGCTACACCTTC.